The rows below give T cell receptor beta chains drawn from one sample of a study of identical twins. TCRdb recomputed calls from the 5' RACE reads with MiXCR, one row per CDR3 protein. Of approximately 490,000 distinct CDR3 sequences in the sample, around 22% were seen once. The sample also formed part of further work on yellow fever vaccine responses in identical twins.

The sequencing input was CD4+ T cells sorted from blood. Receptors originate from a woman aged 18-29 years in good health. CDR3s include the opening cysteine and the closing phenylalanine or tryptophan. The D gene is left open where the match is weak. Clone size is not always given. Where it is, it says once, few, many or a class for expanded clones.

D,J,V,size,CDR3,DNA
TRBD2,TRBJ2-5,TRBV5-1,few,CASSLEPSGRSWGGQETQYF,TGCGCCAGCAGCTTGGAGCCCAGCGGGAGGTCGTGGGGTGGGCAAGAGACCCAGTACTTC
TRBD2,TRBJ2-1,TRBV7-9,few,CASSLEPPSGGEQFF,TGTGCCAGCAGCTTAGAGCCACCAAGCGGGGGTGAGCAGTTCTTC
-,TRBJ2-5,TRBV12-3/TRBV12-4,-,CASSLNVGQQETQYF,TGTGCCAGCAGTTTAAACGTCGGGCAGCAAGAGACCCAGTACTTC
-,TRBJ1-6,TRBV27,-,CASSLRRNNSPLHF,TGTGCCAGCAGTCTAAGACGGAATAATTCACCCCTCCACTTT
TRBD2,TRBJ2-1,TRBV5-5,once,CASRQGLAGNEQFF,TGTGCCAGCAGACAAGGACTAGCGGGAAATGAGCAGTTCTTC
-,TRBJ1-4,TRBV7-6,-,CASSSTGGSNEKLFF,TGTGCCAGCAGCTCCACCGGGGGGAGTAATGAAAAACTGTTTTTT
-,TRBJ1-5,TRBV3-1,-,CASSQVRGQPQHF,TGTGCCAGCAGCCAAGTTAGGGGTCAGCCCCAGCATTTT
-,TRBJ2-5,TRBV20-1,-,CSARAPASGETQYF,TGCAGTGCTAGAGCTCCGGCTAGTGGGGAGACCCAGTACTTC
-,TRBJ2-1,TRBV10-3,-,CAITDGYNEQFF,TGTGCCATCACTGACGGATACAATGAGCAGTTCTTC
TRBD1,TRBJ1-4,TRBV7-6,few,CASSLETGVGEKLFF,TGTGCCAGCAGCTTGGAGACAGGGGTCGGTGAAAAACTGTTTTTT
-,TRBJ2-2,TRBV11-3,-,CASSSGLAGELFF,TGTGCCAGCAGCTCCGGACTTGCCGGGGAGCTGTTTTTT
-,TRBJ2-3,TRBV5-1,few,CASSLSVSTDTQYF,TGCGCCAGCAGCCTTAGCGTTAGCACAGATACGCAGTATTTT
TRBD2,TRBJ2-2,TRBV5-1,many,CASSLGLAGAVTGELFF,TGCGCCAGCAGCTTGGGACTAGCGGGAGCCGTCACCGGGGAGCTGTTTTTT